The rows below give T cell receptor beta chains drawn from one sample of a study of brain metastases from non-small cell lung cancer. Data came from immunoSEQ multiplex PCR; TCRdb stores just in-frame clones and leaves some out. The sample has 1,000 to 1,500 clones; approximately 80% are singletons. Sequencing was performed on tissue from a brain metastasis. Receptors originate from a donor at least 40 years old with non-small cell lung cancer. Each CDR3 is given without its conserved first and last residue.

len	v_gene	CDR3aa
17	TRBV3-1/TRBV3-2	ASSQEWARIGLGYNEQF
15	TRBV7-2	ASSSRDRGVGNQPQH
12	TRBV5-5	ASSLAGAGYGYT
14	TRBV5-1	ASSLASRLRGETQY
13	TRBV6-2/TRBV6-3	ASNPGQVNTDTQY
12	TRBV4-1	ASSQTGSTGELF
12	TRBV6-5	ASSPTDTTDTQY
12	TRBV7-6	ASSPFISNYGYT
11	TRBV5-6	ASSLTGSTEAF
13	TRBV4-2	ASSQDLGPGNEQF
12	TRBV7-6	ASSLSEGIYEQY
14	TRBV7-2	ASSLAGDSWNEKLF
13	TRBV6-5	ASSYSGGSNQPQH
12	TRBV7-2	ASSLVGQGGGYT
12	TRBV30	AWSVEASTDTQY
11	TRBV6-1	ASSEFRGYGYT
13	TRBV6-5	ASSLQGSQGETQY
14	TRBV7-2	ASSSRTRSSYNEQF
12	TRBV7-3	ASSPGPKEETQY
12	TRBV4-3	ASTYTVYNSPLH
15	TRBV5-1	ASSMPTDTAFTGELF
11	TRBV2	ASSGQPNTEAF
10	TRBV5-1	ASSPETGEAF
15	TRBV9	ASSVLSGGPLGDTQY
12	TRBV7-2	ASSFGRGGYEQY
11	TRBV7-2	ASSSYLNYGYT
14	TRBV7-6	ASSRSREESTDTQY